Presented here are 23 T cell receptor beta chains from one specimen sequenced in a study of blood T cell repertoires in COVID-19 (dated by TCRdb to 2019 to 2021). Libraries came from the immunoSEQ multiplex PCR assay. TCRdb took over this immuneACCESS table, retaining in-frame rearrangements with V and J assigned. Such tables are incomplete; in checked studies, under half of the missing clones stem from an unresolved V gene, and the remainder is unexplained. The sample table shows around 200,000 clones, and approximately 89% are seen once. In total, the top ten clones hold around 2.7% of the sample. Sequencing was done on a sample of peripheral blood. Receptor source: a man in his forties with active or convalescent COVID-19.

The chain couples TRBV7-2 to TRBJ2-3, with D perhaps TRBD2 (5 bases). Trimming shortened V by 3 bases and J by 2 bases, and 15 bases separated the two germline ends. The CDR3 spans 16 residues. Germline V gene lookup returns CDR1 SGHTA and CDR2 FQGNSA. CDR3 nucleotide sequence: TGTGCCAGCAGCTTCCGAGGGTTGTTGGTCACAGATACGCAGTATTTT. It specifies CASSFRGLLVTDTQYF.

The chain joins TRBV24-1 to TRBJ1-2; TRBD1 matches at 11 bases. Germline V gives CDR1 KGHDR, CDR2 SFDVKD. This CDR3 has 16 residues. The trim removed 4 bases at V and 6 bases at J, leaving 9 bases unmatched. The CDR3, as DNA: TGTGCCACCAGTGACACGCGGACAGGGGGCTTAAATGGCTACACCTTC. This encodes CATSDTRTGGLNGYTF.

The genes are TRBV6-4 and TRBJ1-5; no clear D gene. The V gene's germline CDR1 is MRHNA and CDR2 SNTAGT. This CDR3 contains 17 residues. Deletions cut 5 bases from V and 3 bases from J, with 20 bases between. This CDR3 reads CASSTRIRTGNNQPQHF. The CDR3 DNA reads as TGTGCCAGCAGTACAAGAATACGGACGGGAAACAATCAGCCCCAGCATTTT.

This clone has a single count. The chain carries TRBV24-1 and TRBJ1-5; 8 positions match TRBD1. From germline, CDR1 is KGHDR and CDR2 SFDVKD. Trimming at V came to 4 bases and at J to 1 base, leaving 5 bases not matched to a gene. This CDR3 is built from 16 residues. In nucleotides, the CDR3 is TGTGCCACCAGTGACCCGGACAGGGTAAGCAATCAGCCCCAGCATTTT. The encoded protein is CATSDPDRVSNQPQHF.

This CDR3 is CASSERGGTDTQYF. CDR3 DNA: TGTGCCAGCAGTGAGCGGGGGGGCACAGATACGCAGTATTTT. This chain links TRBV6-4 with TRBJ2-3, with TRBD2 matching 8 bases. This CDR3 has 14 amino acids. J lost 1 base, V lost 3 bases, and 0 bases had no gene match. Germline V CDR1 and CDR2: MRHNA, SNTAGT.

This chain links TRBV4-2 with TRBJ2-3; maybe TRBD2 (5 bases). Germline assignment: CDR1 LGHNA and CDR2 YNFKEQ. V was clipped by 0 bases and J by 2 bases, with 9 bases between them. The CDR3 has 15 residues. The CDR3 DNA sequence: TGTGCCAGCAGCCAAGAGTTGCGGGTCACAGATACGCAGTATTTT. It specifies CASSQELRVTDTQYF.

The chain is built from TRBV7-9 and TRBJ2-3; no firm D call. The V end lost 2 bases, the J end lost 2 bases, and 11 bases lay between the germline ends. Germline assignment: CDR1 SEHNR and CDR2 FQNEAQ (reference sequence). The length of the CDR3 is 15 residues. DNA for the CDR3: TGTGCCAGCAGCTTAATTTCACAGATCACAGATACGCAGTATTTT. Protein product: CASSLISQITDTQYF.

The rearrangement uses TRBV2 and TRBJ2-3; 7 nucleotides line up with TRBD2. The CDR3 is 15 amino acids. V was pared by 6 bases and J by 0 bases, with 6 bases of the junction left unmatched. Looked up from germline, CDR1 is SNHLY and CDR2 is FYNNEI. CDR3 bases: TGTGCCAGCAGGACCCGGGACTATAGCACAGATACGCAGTATTTT. It translates to CASRTRDYSTDTQYF.

The gene calls are TRBV5-1 and TRBJ1-2; no clear D gene. Germline loops: CDR1 SGHRS, CDR2 YFSETQ. Deletions cut 2 bases from V and 3 bases from J, with 11 bases between. CDR3 size: 14 residues. The CDR3, as DNA: TGCGCCAGCAGCTTAGCTGAGGGAGACTATGGCTACACCTTC. Translation gives CASSLAEGDYGYTF.

The V gene is TRBV30, the J gene TRBJ2-2; no reliable D call. Germline CDR1 reads GTSNPN; CDR2 reads SVGIG (reference sequence). This CDR3 region has 14 residues. V gave up 3 bases and J gave up 4 bases, with 12 bases separating them. CDR3 in amino acids: CAWRRWSTTGELFF. DNA of the CDR3: TGTGCCTGGAGAAGGTGGAGTACCACCGGGGAGCTGTTTTTT.

This clone was recorded only once. The J gene is TRBJ2-5, the V gene TRBV6-2 or TRBV6-3, with D maybe TRBD1 (5 bases). V was cut by 5 bases and J by 4 bases, with 20 bases left in between. Germline loops: CDR1 MNHEY, CDR2 SVGEGT. This CDR3 is built from 16 residues. This chain's CDR3 is CASSPAQGSGLETQYF. The CDR3 coding sequence is TGTGCCAGCAGTCCCGCCCAAGGGTCAGGGTTAGAGACCCAGTACTTC.

This chain joins TRBV7-8 and TRBJ2-1, with TRBD2 matching over 9 bases. V lost 5 bases and J lost 6; bases outside the gene matches: 20. This CDR3 is built from 19 residues. CDR1 and CDR2 from the germline V gene are SGHVS and FQNEAQ. CDR3 DNA: TGTGCCAGCAGCCCCAAGGTGGCGGGGGGGACCCGGGGTTTCAATGAGCAGTTCTTC. This codes for CASSPKVAGGTRGFNEQFF.

V and J are TRBV6-5 and TRBJ1-1; 7 bases align to TRBD1. The germline V gene encodes CDR1 MNHEY and CDR2 SVGAGI. This CDR3 comprises 15 residues. Germline trimming cut 5 bases from V and 4 bases from J; bases unmatched to any gene: 10. The chain's CDR3 is CASSHYRGLGTEAFF. CDR3 DNA: TGTGCCAGCAGTCACTACAGGGGATTGGGCACTGAAGCTTTCTTT.

This chain joins TRBV5-1 and TRBJ2-3; 9 bases map to TRBD2. V lost 5 bases, J lost 3 bases, and 7 bases stayed unmatched. Germline lookup yields CDR1 SGHRS and CDR2 YFSETQ. The CDR3 runs to 15 residues. The chain's CDR3 is CASSWRGGTTDTQYF. CDR3 DNA sequence: TGCGCCAGCAGTTGGCGGGGGGGCACGACAGATACGCAGTATTTT.

The chain employs TRBV5-6 and TRBJ1-5, with TRBD1 as a possible D gene (6 bases). Trimming removed 4 bases from V and 7 bases from J, with 21 bases in between. The CDR3 spans 16 residues. Germline lookup yields CDR1 SGHDT and CDR2 YYEEEE. DNA for the CDR3: TGTGCCAGCAGCACCCAAACAACAGGGTTAGGCCAGCCCCAGCATTTT. Its protein product is CASSTQTTGLGQPQHF.

The rearrangement links TRBV5-6 to TRBJ1-2; weak D call: TRBD1 (6 bases). The germline CDR1 and CDR2 sequences are SGHDT and YYEEEE. V lost 6 bases and J lost 5, with 11 bases in between. This CDR3 comprises 12 residues. The CDR3 region is CASTGQPYGYTF. CDR3 DNA sequence: TGTGCCAGCACCGGACAGCCTTATGGCTACACCTTC.

The V gene is TRBV4-3, the J gene TRBJ1-3; D gene ambiguous. The CDR3 length is 15 residues. Per germline, CDR1 LGHNA and CDR2 YSLEER. Trimming left V 0 bases short and J 4 bases short, with 10 bases between. CDR3 amino acids: CASSQEIRSGNTIYF. The CDR3 DNA reads as TGCGCCAGCAGCCAAGAAATCCGGTCCGGAAACACCATATATTTT.

V and J are TRBV3-1 (or the pseudogene TRBV3-2) and TRBJ1-3, with 7 bases that match TRBD1. J gave up 4 bases and V 3 bases, and 3 bases lay outside the gene matches. The CDR3 extends over 14 amino acids. Germline V CDR1 and CDR2: LGHDT, YNNKEL (reference sequence). For the CDR3, the DNA is TGTGCCAGCAGCCACGGGACAGCAGGAAACACCATATATTTT. It codes for CASSHGTAGNTIYF.

The V call is TRBV4-3, the J call TRBJ2-1, with 11 bases aligning to TRBD1. V shed 4 bases and J 4 bases; nucleotides not matched to a gene: 6. There are 16 residues in the CDR3. Germline values: CDR1 LGHNA, CDR2 YSLEER. CDR3 amino acids: CASSPGQGARYNEQFF. The CDR3 region has the DNA TGCGCCAGCAGCCCAGGACAGGGGGCGAGATACAATGAGCAGTTCTTC.

The J gene is TRBJ1-1, the V gene TRBV6-1, with D hard to call. V was shortened by 3 bases and J by 10 bases, with 15 bases between the two germline ends. The CDR3 is made up of 13 amino acids. The germline gives CDR1 MNHNS, CDR2 SASEGT. In DNA form, the CDR3 reads TGTGCCAGCAGTGAGGCCTCCCTGGTGGCAGCTTTCTTT. It translates to CASSEASLVAAFF.

CDR3: CAWSVRPDRGAFF. CDR3 nucleotides: TGTGCCTGGAGTGTTCGACCTGACAGAGGAGCTTTCTTT. The V call is TRBV30, the J call TRBJ1-1; D is perhaps TRBD1 (5 bases). Germline V gene lookup returns CDR1 GTSNPN and CDR2 SVGIG (reference sequence). The V and J ends lost 0 bases and 10 bases respectively, with 15 bases between them. The CDR3 runs 13 residues.

This chain connects TRBV5-1 to TRBJ2-4; D uncertain. The CDR3 consists of 11 residues. CDR1 and CDR2 from the germline V gene are SGHRS and YFSETQ. The V gene lost 3 bases and the J gene lost 9 bases, with 7 bases spanning the gap. CDR3 region: CASSSTGIQYF. As DNA, the CDR3 is TGCGCCAGCAGCTCCACGGGCATTCAGTACTTC.

This clone has just one count. Other DNA sequences within the sample encode an identical CDR3. The J gene is TRBJ1-2, the V gene TRBV7-2, with 7 bases that match TRBD1. Germline CDR1 reads SGHTA; CDR2 reads FQGNSA. J gave up 2 bases and V 5 bases, and 8 bases lay outside the gene matches. The CDR3 totals 15 residues. The CDR3 DNA is TGTGCCAGCAGCCCGAGGACAGGTGGGAACTATGGCTACACCTTC. This translates into CASSPRTGGNYGYTF.